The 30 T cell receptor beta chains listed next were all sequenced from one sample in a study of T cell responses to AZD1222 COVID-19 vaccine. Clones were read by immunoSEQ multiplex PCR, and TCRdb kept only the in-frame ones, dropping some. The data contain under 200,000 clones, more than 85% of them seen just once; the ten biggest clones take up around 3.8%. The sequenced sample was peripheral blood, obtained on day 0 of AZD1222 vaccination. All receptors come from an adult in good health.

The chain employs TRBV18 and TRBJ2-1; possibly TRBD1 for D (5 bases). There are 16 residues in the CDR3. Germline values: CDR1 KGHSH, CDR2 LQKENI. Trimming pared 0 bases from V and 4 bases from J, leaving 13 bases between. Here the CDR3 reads CASSPPWQGIYNEQFF. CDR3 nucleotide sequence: TGTGCCAGCTCACCACCCTGGCAGGGAATATACAATGAGCAGTTCTTC.

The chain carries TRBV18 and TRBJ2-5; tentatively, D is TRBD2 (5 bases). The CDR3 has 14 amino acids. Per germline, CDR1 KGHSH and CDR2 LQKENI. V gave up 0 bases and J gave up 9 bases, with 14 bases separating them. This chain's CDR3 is CASSPPDLVSAQYF. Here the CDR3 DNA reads TGTGCCAGCTCACCACCGGACTTGGTTTCGGCCCAGTACTTC.

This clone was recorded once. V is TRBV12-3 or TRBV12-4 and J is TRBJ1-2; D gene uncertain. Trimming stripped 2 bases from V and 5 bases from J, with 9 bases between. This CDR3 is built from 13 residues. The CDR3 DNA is TGTGCCAGCAGTTTAAGGTCTCCGTATGGCTACACCTTC. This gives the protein CASSLRSPYGYTF.

CDR3 loop: CASSLIAGSGANVLTF. Written as DNA, the CDR3 is TGTGCCAGCAGCTTAATAGCGGGATCTGGGGCCAACGTCCTGACTTTC. This chain uses TRBV7-2 with TRBJ2-6; 8 bases are a match to TRBD2. Germline V gives CDR1 SGHTA, CDR2 FQGNSA. The CDR3 covers 16 residues. After removal of 2 bases from V and 1 base from J, the junction contained 1 base not matched to a gene.

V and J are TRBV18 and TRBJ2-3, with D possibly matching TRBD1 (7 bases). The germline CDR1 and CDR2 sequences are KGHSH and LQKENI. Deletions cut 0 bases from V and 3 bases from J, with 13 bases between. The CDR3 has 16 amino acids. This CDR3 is CASSPPQGGRTDTQYF. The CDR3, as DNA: TGTGCCAGCTCACCACCTCAGGGGGGAAGGACAGATACGCAGTATTTT.

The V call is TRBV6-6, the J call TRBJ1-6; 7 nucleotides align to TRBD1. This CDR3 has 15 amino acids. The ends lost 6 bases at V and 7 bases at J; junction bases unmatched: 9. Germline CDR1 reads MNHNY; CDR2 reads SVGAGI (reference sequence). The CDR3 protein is CASRPQGGPNSPLHF. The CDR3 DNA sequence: TGTGCCAGCAGACCCCAGGGGGGGCCCAATTCACCCCTCCACTTT.

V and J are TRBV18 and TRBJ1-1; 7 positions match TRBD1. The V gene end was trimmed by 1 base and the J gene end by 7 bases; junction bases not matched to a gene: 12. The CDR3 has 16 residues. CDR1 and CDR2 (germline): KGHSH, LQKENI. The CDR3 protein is CASSPLLGGRGIEAFF. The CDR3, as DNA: TGTGCCAGCTCACCACTATTAGGGGGCCGGGGAATTGAAGCTTTCTTT.

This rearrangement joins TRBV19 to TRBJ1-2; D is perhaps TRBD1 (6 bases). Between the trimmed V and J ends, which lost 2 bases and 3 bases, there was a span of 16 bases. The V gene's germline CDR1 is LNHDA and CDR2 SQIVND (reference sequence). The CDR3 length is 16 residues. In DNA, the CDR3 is TGTGCCAGTAGTATAACCCCGCGACAGGACGACTATGGCTACACCTTC. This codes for CASSITPRQDDYGYTF. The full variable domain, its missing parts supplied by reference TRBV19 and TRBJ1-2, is DGGITQSPKYLFRKEGQNVTLSCEQNLNHDAMYWYRQDPGQGLRLIYYSQIVNDFQKGDIAEGYSVSREKKESFPLTVTSAQKNPTAFYLCASSITPRQDDYGYTFGSGTRLTVV.

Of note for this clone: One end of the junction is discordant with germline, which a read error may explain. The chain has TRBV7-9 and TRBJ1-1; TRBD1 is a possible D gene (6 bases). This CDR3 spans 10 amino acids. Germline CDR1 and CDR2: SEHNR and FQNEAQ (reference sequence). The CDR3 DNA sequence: TGTGCCAGCAGCCCTCAAACCGGGACATTT. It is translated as CASSPQTGTF.

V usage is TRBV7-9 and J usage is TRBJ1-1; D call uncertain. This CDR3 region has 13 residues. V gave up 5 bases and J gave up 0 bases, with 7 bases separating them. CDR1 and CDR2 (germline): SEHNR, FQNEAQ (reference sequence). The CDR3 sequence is CASSQNVNTEAFF. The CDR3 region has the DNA TGTGCCAGCAGCCAAAATGTGAACACTGAAGCTTTCTTT.

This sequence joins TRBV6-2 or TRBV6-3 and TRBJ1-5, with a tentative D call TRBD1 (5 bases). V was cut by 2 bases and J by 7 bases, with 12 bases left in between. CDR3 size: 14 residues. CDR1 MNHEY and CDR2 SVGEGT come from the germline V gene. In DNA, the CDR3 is TGTGCCAGCAGTTACCGTCAGGGAAACCAGCCCCAGCATTTT. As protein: CASSYRQGNQPQHF.

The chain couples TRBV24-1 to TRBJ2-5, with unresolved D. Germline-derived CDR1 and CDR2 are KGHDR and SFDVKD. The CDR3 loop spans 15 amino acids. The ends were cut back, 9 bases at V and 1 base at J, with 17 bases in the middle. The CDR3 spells CATLFSNGTQETQYF. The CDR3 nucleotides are TGTGCCACCCTCTTTAGCAACGGAACCCAAGAGACCCAGTACTTC.

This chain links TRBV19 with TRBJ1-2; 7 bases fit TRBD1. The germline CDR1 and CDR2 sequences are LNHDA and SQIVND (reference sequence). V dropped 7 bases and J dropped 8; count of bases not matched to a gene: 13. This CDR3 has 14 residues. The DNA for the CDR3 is TGTGCCAGTACCCCACCAAACAGGGGTGGGGGCTACACCTTC. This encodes CASTPPNRGGGYTF.

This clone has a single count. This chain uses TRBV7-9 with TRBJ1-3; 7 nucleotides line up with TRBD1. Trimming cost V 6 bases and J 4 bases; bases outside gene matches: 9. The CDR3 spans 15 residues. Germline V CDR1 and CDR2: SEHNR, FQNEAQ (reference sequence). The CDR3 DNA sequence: TGTGCCAGCAGAGGGGAGGGGGCGAAAGGAAACACCATATATTTT. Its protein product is CASRGEGAKGNTIYF.

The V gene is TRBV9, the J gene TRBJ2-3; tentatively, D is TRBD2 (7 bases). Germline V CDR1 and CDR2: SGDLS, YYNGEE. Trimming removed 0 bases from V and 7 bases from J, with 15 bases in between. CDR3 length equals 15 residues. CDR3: CASSVEGGARNTQYF. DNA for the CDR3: TGTGCCAGCAGCGTAGAGGGGGGGGCTAGGAATACGCAGTATTTT.

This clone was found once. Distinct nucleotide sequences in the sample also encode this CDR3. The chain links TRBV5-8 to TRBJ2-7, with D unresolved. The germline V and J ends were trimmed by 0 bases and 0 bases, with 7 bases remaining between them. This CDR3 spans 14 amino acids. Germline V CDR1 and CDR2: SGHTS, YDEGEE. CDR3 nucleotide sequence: TGTGCCAGCAGCTTGGGTGGTTTCTCCTACGAGCAGTACTTC. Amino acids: CASSLGGFSYEQYF.

CDR3 sequence (DNA): TGTGCCAGCAGTGAAGAGGCGGGGAGCTTCCCCTCTGGAAACACCATATATTTT. This translates into CASSEEAGSFPSGNTIYF. The chain has TRBV6-1 and TRBJ1-3; unclear D gene. The V end lost 1 base, the J end lost 0 bases, and 16 bases lay between the germline ends. CDR3 size: 18 residues. CDR1 is MNHNS, CDR2 SASEGT, per germline.

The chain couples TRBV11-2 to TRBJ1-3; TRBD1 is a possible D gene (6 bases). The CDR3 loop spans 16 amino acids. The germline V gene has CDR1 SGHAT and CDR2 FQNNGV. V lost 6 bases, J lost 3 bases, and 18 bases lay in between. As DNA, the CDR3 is TGTGCCAGCAGTTCTCTCAAGGGGGTCGGTGGAAACACCATATATTTT. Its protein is CASSSLKGVGGNTIYF.

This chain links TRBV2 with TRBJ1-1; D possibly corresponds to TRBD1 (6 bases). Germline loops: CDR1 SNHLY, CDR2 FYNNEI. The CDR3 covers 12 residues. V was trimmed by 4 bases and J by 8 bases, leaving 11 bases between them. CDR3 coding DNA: TGTGCCAGCAGTGGGACAGTGGGCGAAGCTTTCTTT. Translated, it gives CASSGTVGEAFF.

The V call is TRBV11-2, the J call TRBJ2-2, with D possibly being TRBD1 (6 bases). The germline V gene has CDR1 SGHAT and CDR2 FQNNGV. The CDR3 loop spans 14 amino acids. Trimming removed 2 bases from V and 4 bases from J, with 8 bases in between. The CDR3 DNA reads TGTGCCAGCAGCTTAACAGGGCGCACCGGGGAGCTGTTTTTT. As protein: CASSLTGRTGELFF.

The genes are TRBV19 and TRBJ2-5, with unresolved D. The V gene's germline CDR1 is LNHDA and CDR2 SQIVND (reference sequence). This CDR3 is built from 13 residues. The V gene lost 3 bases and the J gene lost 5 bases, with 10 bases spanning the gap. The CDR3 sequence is CASSIWDGETQYF. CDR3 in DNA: TGTGCCAGTAGTATTTGGGATGGCGAGACCCAGTACTTC. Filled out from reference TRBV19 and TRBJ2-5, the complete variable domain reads DGGITQSPKYLFRKEGQNVTLSCEQNLNHDAMYWYRQDPGQGLRLIYYSQIVNDFQKGDIAEGYSVSREKKESFPLTVTSAQKNPTAFYLCASSIWDGETQYFGPGTRLLVL.

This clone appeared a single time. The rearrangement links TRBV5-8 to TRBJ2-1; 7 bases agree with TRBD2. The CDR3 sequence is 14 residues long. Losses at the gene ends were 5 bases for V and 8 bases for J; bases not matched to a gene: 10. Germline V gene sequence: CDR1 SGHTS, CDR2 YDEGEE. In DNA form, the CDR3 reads TGTGCCAGCAGTTCGGGACTACCGACCGATGAGCAGTTCTTC. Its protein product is CASSSGLPTDEQFF. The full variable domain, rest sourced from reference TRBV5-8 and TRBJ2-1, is EAGVTQSPTHLIKTRGQQATLRCSPISGHTSVYWYQQALGLGLQFLLWYDEGEERNRGNFPPRFSGRQFPNYSSELNVNALELEDSALYLCASSSGLPTDEQFFGPGTRLTVL.

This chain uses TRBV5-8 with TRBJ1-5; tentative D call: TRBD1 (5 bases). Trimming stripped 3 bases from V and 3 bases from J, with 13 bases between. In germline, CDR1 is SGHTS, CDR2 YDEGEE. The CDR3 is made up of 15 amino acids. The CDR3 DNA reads TGTGCCAGCAGCTGGGGGGTACAGAACAATCAGCCCCAGCATTTT. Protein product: CASSWGVQNNQPQHF.

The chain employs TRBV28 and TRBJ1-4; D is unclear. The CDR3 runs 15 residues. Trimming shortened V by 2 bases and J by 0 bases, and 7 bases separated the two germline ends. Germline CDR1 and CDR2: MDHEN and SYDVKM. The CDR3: CASSLDGPTNEKLFF. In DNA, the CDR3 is TGTGCCAGCAGTTTAGACGGCCCAACTAATGAAAAACTGTTTTTT. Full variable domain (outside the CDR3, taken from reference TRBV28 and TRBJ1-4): DVKVTQSSRYLVKRTGEKVFLECVQDMDHENMFWYRQDPGLGLRLIYFSYDVKMKEKGDIPEGYSVSREKKERFSLILESASTNQTSMYLCASSLDGPTNEKLFFGSGTQLSVL.

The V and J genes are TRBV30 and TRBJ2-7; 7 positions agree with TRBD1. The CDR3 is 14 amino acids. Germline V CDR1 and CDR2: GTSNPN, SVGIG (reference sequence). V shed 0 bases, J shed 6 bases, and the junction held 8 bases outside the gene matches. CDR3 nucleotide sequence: TGTGCCTGGAGTGTTTTGGACAGGATTTCCGAGCAGTACTTC. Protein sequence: CAWSVLDRISEQYF.

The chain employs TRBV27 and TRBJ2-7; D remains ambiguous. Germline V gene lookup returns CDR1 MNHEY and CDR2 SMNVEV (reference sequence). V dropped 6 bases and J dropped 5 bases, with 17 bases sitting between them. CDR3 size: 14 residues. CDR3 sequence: CASSHSTAFHEQYF. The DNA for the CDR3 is TGTGCCAGCAGCCACAGTACCGCCTTCCACGAGCAGTACTTC.

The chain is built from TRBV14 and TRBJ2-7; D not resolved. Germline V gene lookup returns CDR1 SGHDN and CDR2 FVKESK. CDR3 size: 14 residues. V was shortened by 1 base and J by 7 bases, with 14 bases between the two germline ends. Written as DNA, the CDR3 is TGTGCCAGCAGCCAAGCGGCCCTTATAGGGGAGCAGTACTTC. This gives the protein CASSQAALIGEQYF.

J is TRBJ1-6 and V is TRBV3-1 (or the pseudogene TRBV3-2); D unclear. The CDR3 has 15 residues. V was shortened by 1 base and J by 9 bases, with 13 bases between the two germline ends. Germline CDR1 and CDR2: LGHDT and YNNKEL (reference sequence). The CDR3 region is CASSQAPGLGSPLHF. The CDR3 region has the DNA TGTGCCAGCAGCCAAGCCCCCGGGCTGGGTTCACCCCTCCACTTT.

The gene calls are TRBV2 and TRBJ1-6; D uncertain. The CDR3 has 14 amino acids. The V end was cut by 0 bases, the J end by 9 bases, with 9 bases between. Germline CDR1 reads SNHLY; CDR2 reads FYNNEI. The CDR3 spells CASSEALQVSPLHF. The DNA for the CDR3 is TGTGCCAGCAGTGAAGCGCTTCAGGTTTCACCCCTCCACTTT.

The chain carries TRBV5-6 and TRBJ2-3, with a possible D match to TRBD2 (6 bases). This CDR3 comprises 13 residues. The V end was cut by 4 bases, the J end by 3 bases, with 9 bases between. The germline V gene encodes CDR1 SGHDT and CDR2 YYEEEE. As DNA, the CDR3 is TGTGCCAGCAGCGAAGGGACTACAGATACGCAGTATTTT. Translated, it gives CASSEGTTDTQYF.